The 30 T cell receptor beta chains below come from one sample, sequenced in a study of T cell responses to AZD1222 COVID-19 vaccine. Method: immunoSEQ multiplex PCR; TCRdb's copy keeps in-frame clones and lacks some. The profile shows 100,000 to 150,000 clones, roughly 85% of them singletons. Source: peripheral blood, taken on day 0 of AZD1222 vaccination. Receptors originate from an adult in good health.

The chain uses TRBV7-8 and TRBJ2-1; no clear D gene. CDR3 length: 13 residues. V was cut by 6 bases and J by 4 bases, with 10 bases left in between. Germline CDR1 SGHVS, CDR2 FQNEAQ. CDR3 sequence: CASSLTEYNEQFF. The CDR3 DNA reads TGTGCCAGCAGTCTTACGGAGTACAATGAGCAGTTCTTC.

The chain employs TRBV25-1 and TRBJ1-2, with D possibly being TRBD1 (5 bases). CDR1 and CDR2 (germline): MGHDK, SYGVNS. Between the trimmed V and J ends, which lost 7 bases and 5 bases, there was a span of 17 bases. The CDR3 spans 14 residues. Here the CDR3 reads CASKMEGRGYGYTF. The CDR3 DNA is TGTGCCAGCAAAATGGAGGGACGGGGGTATGGCTACACCTTC.

The chain joins TRBV11-3 to TRBJ2-3, with TRBD2 identical over 8 bases. This CDR3 region has 16 residues. V shed 2 bases, J shed 6 bases, and the junction held 10 bases outside the gene matches. CDR1 is SGHNT and CDR2 is YENEEA in the germline V gene. As DNA, the CDR3 is TGTGCCAGCAGCTTAACCGGGACTAGAGGTGGGGATACGCAGTATTTT. Protein sequence: CASSLTGTRGGDTQYF.

This rearrangement joins TRBV9 to TRBJ2-1; 12 bases are shared with TRBD2. Germline CDR1 SGDLS, CDR2 YYNGEE. V was pared by 0 bases and J by 0 bases, with 10 bases of the junction left unmatched. The CDR3 has 20 amino acids. Here the CDR3 DNA reads TGTGCCAGCAGCGTAGGGTGGGGGACTAGCGGGCCTAGCTCCTACAATGAGCAGTTCTTC. It codes for CASSVGWGTSGPSSYNEQFF.

This chain links TRBV9 with TRBJ2-3; the match to TRBD2 covers 8 bases. The CDR3 has 16 amino acids. Germline CDR1 reads SGDLS; CDR2 reads YYNGEE. V trimming: 0 bases; J trimming: 3 bases; junction bases outside the gene matches: 6. The CDR3 nucleotides are TGTGCCAGCAGCGTAGGGGTAGCGGGGCCTACAGATACGCAGTATTTT. It specifies CASSVGVAGPTDTQYF.

This chain links TRBV5-1 with TRBJ2-2; D not resolved. Trimming cost V 0 bases and J 4 bases, with 4 bases left between them. Germline CDR1 is SGHRS and CDR2 is YFSETQ. The CDR3 is 13 residues long. The CDR3 here is CASSLEPTGELFF. CDR3 in DNA: TGCGCCAGCAGCTTGGAACCCACCGGGGAGCTGTTTTTT.

The chain employs TRBV6-5 and TRBJ1-2; D remains unclear. The CDR3 loop spans 13 amino acids. Per germline, CDR1 MNHEY and CDR2 SVGAGI. V was pared by 7 bases and J by 2 bases, with 11 bases between. The DNA for the CDR3 is TGTGCCAGCATAATTCGGGGAAACTATGGCTACACCTTC. Residues: CASIIRGNYGYTF.

V is TRBV6-2 or TRBV6-3 and J is TRBJ2-1; D unclear. Germline V gives CDR1 MNHEY, CDR2 SVGEGT. The V end was cut by 6 bases, the J end by 7 bases, with 10 bases between. The CDR3 loop spans 12 amino acids. CDR3 in amino acids: CASSLVGNEQFF. The CDR3 DNA is TGTGCCAGCAGCTTAGTGGGTAATGAGCAGTTCTTC.

This sequence joins TRBV24-1 and TRBJ2-7; 9 bases match TRBD1. Germline CDR1 reads KGHDR; CDR2 reads SFDVKD. The CDR3 has 15 residues. V gave up 3 bases and J gave up 2 bases; unmatched junction bases: 4. In DNA, the CDR3 is TGTGCCACCAGTGATCGGACAGGGGATCCCTACGAGCAGTACTTC. This codes for CATSDRTGDPYEQYF.

The chain joins TRBV5-1 to TRBJ2-1; 14 bases map to TRBD2. The germline V gene has CDR1 SGHRS and CDR2 YFSETQ. The CDR3 covers 15 residues. With 4 bases clipped from V and 9 bases from J, the junction kept 6 bases outside the gene matches. The chain's CDR3 is CASSTGTSGSGEQFF. CDR3 sequence (DNA): TGCGCCAGCAGCACCGGGACTAGCGGGAGCGGTGAGCAGTTCTTC.

The rearrangement joins TRBV28 to TRBJ1-2; D may be TRBD1 (5 bases). V was cut by 8 bases and J by 6 bases, with 13 bases left in between. Germline lookup yields CDR1 MDHEN and CDR2 SYDVKM. This CDR3 has 12 residues. The CDR3 spells CASGTGGHGYTF. CDR3 sequence (DNA): TGTGCCAGCGGGACGGGAGGCCATGGCTACACCTTC.

V is TRBV7-9 and J is TRBJ1-2; 7 bases are shared with TRBD1. Germline CDR1 reads SEHNR; CDR2 reads FQNEAQ (reference sequence). The CDR3 is 14 amino acids. The V segment lost 4 bases and the J segment 4 bases; nucleotides outside the gene matches: 6. Here the CDR3 reads CASSSPGGGYGYTF. The CDR3 bases are TGTGCCAGCAGCTCTCCAGGGGGGGGCTATGGCTACACCTTC.

V and J are TRBV7-2 and TRBJ2-7, with D perhaps matching TRBD2 (6 bases). The V gene's germline CDR1 is SGHTA and CDR2 FQGNSA. The CDR3 spans 16 residues. Deletions cut 4 bases from V and 0 bases from J, with 16 bases between. The CDR3 nucleotides are TGTGCCAGCAGCTCATCCGGGGGATGGAGCTCCTACGAGCAGTACTTC. Protein sequence: CASSSSGGWSSYEQYF.

The genes are TRBV2 and TRBJ2-2; TRBD1 aligns across 9 bases. This CDR3 spans 15 amino acids. Germline-derived CDR1 and CDR2 are SNHLY and FYNNEI. J gave up 3 bases and V 3 bases, and 2 bases lay outside the gene matches. CDR3 coding DNA: TGTGCCAGCAGTGACGACAGGGGGTACACCGGGGAGCTGTTTTTT. The encoded protein is CASSDDRGYTGELFF.

V gene TRBV2 combines with J gene TRBJ1-1, with D possibly matching TRBD1 (6 bases). V lost 6 bases to trimming and J lost 5 bases, with 19 bases between them. The CDR3 has 15 residues. Germline V gives CDR1 SNHLY, CDR2 FYNNEI. CDR3 region: CASRRDITGETEAFF. DNA for the CDR3: TGTGCCAGCAGGAGGGACATCACGGGGGAGACTGAAGCTTTCTTT.

A remark on this clone: Other DNA sequences in the sample encode the same CDR3. The chain joins TRBV19 to TRBJ2-4; D may correspond to TRBD1 or TRBD2 (6 bases each). CDR3 size: 13 residues. V shed 7 bases and J shed 5 bases, with 12 bases lying between them. CDR1 LNHDA and CDR2 SQIVND come from the germline V gene (reference sequence). The CDR3 is CASKSGEENIQYF. DNA of the CDR3: TGTGCCAGTAAGTCAGGGGAGGAAAACATTCAGTACTTC.

V and J are TRBV7-9 and TRBJ2-3; either TRBD1 or TRBD2 may fit D (6 bases each). The V gene lost 5 bases and the J gene lost 4 bases, with 10 bases spanning the gap. This CDR3 is 13 amino acids long. Germline V CDR1 and CDR2: SEHNR, FQNEAQ (reference sequence). The CDR3 reads CASSPRGPDTQYF. The CDR3 bases are TGTGCCAGCAGCCCACGGGGGCCAGATACGCAGTATTTT.

Worth noting for this clone: This sample includes further DNA sequences coding for the same CDR3. The chain is built from TRBV25-1 and TRBJ1-2, with 9 bases lining up with TRBD1. CDR1 MGHDK and CDR2 SYGVNS come from the germline V gene. Losses at the gene ends were 3 bases for V and 6 bases for J; bases not matched to a gene: 5. This CDR3 spans 14 amino acids. CDR3: CASSETGGRDGYTF. The CDR3 coding sequence is TGTGCCAGCAGTGAGACAGGGGGAAGGGATGGCTACACCTTC.

The DNA for the CDR3 is TGTGCCAGCAGTGACTCGACAGGGTTAGGCTCCGAGCAGTTCTTC. Protein product: CASSDSTGLGSEQFF. The chain is built from TRBV25-1 and TRBJ2-1; 7 nucleotides match TRBD1. V trimming: 3 bases; J trimming: 10 bases; junction bases outside the gene matches: 12. The CDR3 spans 15 residues. Germline loops: CDR1 MGHDK, CDR2 SYGVNS.

This chain links TRBV27 with TRBJ1-1; D unclear. The V end was cut by 5 bases, the J end by 3 bases, with 13 bases between. CDR3 length: 14 residues. Germline CDR1 reads MNHEY; CDR2 reads SMNVEV (reference sequence). In nucleotides, the CDR3 is TGTGCCAGCAGTGGGCGAGGGAAGGACACTGAAGCTTTCTTT. This translates into CASSGRGKDTEAFF.

This clone has only one observation. The chain uses TRBV27 and TRBJ2-7; 7 positions match TRBD1. The CDR3 loop spans 15 amino acids. CDR1 and CDR2 (germline): MNHEY, SMNVEV (reference sequence). Unmatched junction bases numbered 10, after V lost 6 bases and J lost 2 bases. CDR3 region: CASSFGAGGTYEQYF. In nucleotides, the CDR3 is TGTGCCAGCAGCTTCGGGGCAGGGGGTACCTACGAGCAGTACTTC.

V and J are TRBV3-1 (or the pseudogene TRBV3-2) and TRBJ2-3, with 9 bases that match TRBD2. This CDR3 has 17 amino acids. V trimming: 0 bases; J trimming: 5 bases; junction bases outside the gene matches: 9. Germline-derived CDR1 and CDR2 are LGHDT and YNNKEL (reference sequence). CDR3: CASSQEKASGIGDTQYF. CDR3 sequence (DNA): TGTGCCAGCAGCCAAGAGAAGGCTAGCGGGATCGGAGATACGCAGTATTTT.

This clone has a single count. The chain combines TRBV9 with TRBJ2-5; D is possibly TRBD2 (6 bases). The CDR3 extends over 14 amino acids. Trimming removed 2 bases from V and 5 bases from J, with 13 bases in between. Germline V lookup: CDR1 SGDLS, CDR2 YYNGEE. The CDR3 DNA sequence: TGTGCCAGCAGCGTCGAAAGCGGGTTCGAGACCCAGTACTTC. This encodes CASSVESGFETQYF.

This clone was seen only once. The chain is built from TRBV18 and TRBJ1-5; D is unclear. Trimming took off 2 bases at V and 2 bases at J, with 4 bases between the two ends. Germline-derived CDR1 and CDR2 are KGHSH and LQKENI. The CDR3 spans 13 residues. CDR3 residues: CASSPGRNQPQHF. The CDR3 region has the DNA TGTGCCAGCTCACCAGGCCGCAATCAGCCCCAGCATTTT.

The V call is TRBV3-1 (or the pseudogene TRBV3-2), the J call TRBJ1-5; 10 nucleotides match TRBD1. CDR3 length: 14 amino acids. Germline CDR1 reads LGHDT; CDR2 reads YNNKEL (reference sequence). The V and J ends lost 4 bases and 4 bases, in that order; junction bases with no gene match: 1. CDR3 region: CASSPGQGNQPQHF. In DNA form, the CDR3 reads TGTGCCAGCAGCCCGGGACAGGGGAATCAGCCCCAGCATTTT.

About this clone: The sample contains more than one DNA sequence encoding this CDR3. The CDR3 sequence: CASSYTYEQYF. The CDR3 DNA reads as TGTGCCAGCAGTTACACTTACGAGCAGTACTTC. The chain employs TRBV6-2 or TRBV6-3 and TRBJ2-7; D unresolved. The CDR3 has 11 amino acids. The V and J ends lost 2 bases and 4 bases respectively, with 3 bases between them. Germline loops: CDR1 MNHEY, CDR2 SVGEGT.

The J gene is TRBJ2-7, the V gene TRBV5-1; 7 nucleotides agree with TRBD2. The CDR3 extends over 12 amino acids. Germline lookup yields CDR1 SGHRS and CDR2 YFSETQ. J was trimmed by 7 bases and V by 4 bases; bases with no gene match: 5. The CDR3 coding sequence is TGCGCCAGCAGCAGGGCGGGGGAAGAGCAGTACTTC. Residues: CASSRAGEEQYF.

This clone was recorded once. The chain recombines TRBV7-3 with TRBJ1-1; D gene unclear. The V end lost 1 base, the J end lost 3 bases, and 6 bases lay between the germline ends. Looked up from germline, CDR1 is SGHTA and CDR2 is FQGTGA. The CDR3 spans 13 residues. CDR3 nucleotides: TGTGCCAGCAGCTTAATGACGGACACTGAAGCTTTCTTT. It specifies CASSLMTDTEAFF.

V usage is TRBV7-3 and J usage is TRBJ2-2, with D uncertain. The CDR3 has 14 amino acids. Per germline, CDR1 SGHTA and CDR2 FQGTGA. Between the trimmed V and J ends, which lost 5 bases and 7 bases, there was a span of 14 bases. The CDR3 DNA is TGTGCCAGCAGCCAAAACACGCCAGGCGGGGAGCTGTTTTTT. It codes for CASSQNTPGGELFF.

The chain links TRBV2 to TRBJ1-4; 10 bases agree with TRBD1. Germline loops: CDR1 SNHLY, CDR2 FYNNEI. V was pared by 3 bases and J by 5 bases, with 3 bases of the junction left unmatched. The CDR3 has 15 residues. The CDR3 is CASSDSGQGNEKLFF. The CDR3 DNA reads as TGTGCCAGCAGTGATTCGGGACAGGGGAATGAAAAACTGTTTTTT. The variable domain in full, with the rest retrieved from reference TRBV2 and TRBJ1-4, is EPEVTQTPSHQVTQMGQEVILRCVPISNHLYFYWYRQILGQKVEFLVSFYNNEISEKSEIFDDQFSVERPDGSNFTLKIRSTKLEDSAMYFCASSDSGQGNEKLFFGSGTQLSVL.